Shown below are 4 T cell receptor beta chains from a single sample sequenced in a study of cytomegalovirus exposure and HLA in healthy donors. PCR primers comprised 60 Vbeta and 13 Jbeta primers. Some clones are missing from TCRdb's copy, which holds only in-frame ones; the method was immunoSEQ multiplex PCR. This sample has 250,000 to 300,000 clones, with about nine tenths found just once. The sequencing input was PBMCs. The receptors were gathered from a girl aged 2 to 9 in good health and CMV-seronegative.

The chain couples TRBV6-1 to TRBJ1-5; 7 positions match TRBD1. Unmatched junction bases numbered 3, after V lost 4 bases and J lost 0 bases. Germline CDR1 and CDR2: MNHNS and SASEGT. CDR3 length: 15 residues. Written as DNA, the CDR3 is TGTGCCAGCAGTGTAGGACAGGCTAGCAATCAGCCCCAGCATTTT. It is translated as CASSVGQASNQPQHF.

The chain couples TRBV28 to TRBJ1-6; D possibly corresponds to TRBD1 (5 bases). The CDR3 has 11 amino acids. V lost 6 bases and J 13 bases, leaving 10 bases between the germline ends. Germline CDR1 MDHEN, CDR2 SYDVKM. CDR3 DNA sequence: TGTGCCAGCAGGCAGGGAACCCCCCTCCACTTT. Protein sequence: CASRQGTPLHF.

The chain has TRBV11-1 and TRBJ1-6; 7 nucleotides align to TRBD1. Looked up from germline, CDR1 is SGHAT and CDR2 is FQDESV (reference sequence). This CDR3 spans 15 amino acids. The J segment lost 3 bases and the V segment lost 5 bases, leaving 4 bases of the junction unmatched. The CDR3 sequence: CASSQDRSYNSPLHF. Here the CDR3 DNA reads TGTGCCAGCAGCCAGGACAGGAGCTATAATTCACCCCTCCACTTT. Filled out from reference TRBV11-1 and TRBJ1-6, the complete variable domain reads EAEVAQSPRYKITEKSQAVAFWCDPISGHATLYWYRQILGQGPELLVQFQDESVVDDSQLPKDRFSAERLKGVDSTLKIQPAELGDSAMYLCASSQDRSYNSPLHFGNGTRLTVT.

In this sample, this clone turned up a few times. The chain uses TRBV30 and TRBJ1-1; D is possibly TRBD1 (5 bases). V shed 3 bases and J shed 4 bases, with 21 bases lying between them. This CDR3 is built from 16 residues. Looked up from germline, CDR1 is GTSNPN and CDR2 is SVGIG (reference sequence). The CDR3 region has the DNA TGTGCCTGGAGCCAGCGGTGGGGGGGACGGAGCACTGAAGCTTTCTTT. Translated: CAWSQRWGGRSTEAFF.